This entry lists 10 T cell receptor beta chains sequenced from one sample in a study of cytomegalovirus exposure and HLA in healthy donors. The PCR used 60 Vbeta and 13 Jbeta primers. The method was immunoSEQ multiplex PCR; TCRdb's version includes in-frame clones alone and lacks a portion of them. The data contain approximately 160,000 clones, more than 70% of them singletons. The source material was PBMCs. These receptors were taken from a male donor in good health and CMV-seronegative.

The rearrangement joins TRBV10-3 to TRBJ1-1, with a possible D match to TRBD1 (6 bases). The V gene's germline CDR1 is ENHRY and CDR2 SYGVKD. This CDR3 region has 15 residues. V lost 6 bases, J lost 6 bases, and 20 bases lay in between. The CDR3 coding sequence is TGTGCCATCAGAGACGGGATGGGGACACTCGCTGAAGCTTTCTTT. Amino acids: CAIRDGMGTLAEAFF.

This sequence joins TRBV7-9 and TRBJ2-6; unclear D gene. Germline-derived CDR1 and CDR2 are SEHNR and FQNEAQ (reference sequence). There are 15 residues in the CDR3. The V end lost 5 bases, the J end lost 4 bases, and 12 bases lay between the germline ends. The CDR3 region has the DNA TGTGCCAGCAGCCCTCGGGTCTCCGGGGCCAACGTCCTGACTTTC. Translation: CASSPRVSGANVLTF.

This clone has more than one count but fewer than ten. The chain has TRBV9 and TRBJ2-5; D perhaps matches TRBD2 (5 bases). The CDR3 consists of 15 residues. Germline loops: CDR1 SGDLS, CDR2 YYNGEE. The germline V and J ends were trimmed by 0 bases and 1 base, with 10 bases remaining between them. The chain's CDR3 is CASSVGTLIQETQYF. As DNA, the CDR3 is TGTGCCAGCAGCGTAGGGACTCTCATCCAAGAGACCCAGTACTTC.

V is TRBV5-1 and J is TRBJ2-5, with 9 bases that match TRBD1. Germline loops: CDR1 SGHRS, CDR2 YFSETQ. V dropped 4 bases and J dropped 3; count of bases not matched to a gene: 4. The CDR3 loop spans 14 amino acids. DNA of the CDR3: TGCGCCAGCAGCCAGGGACAGGGAGAAGAGACCCAGTACTTC. Its translation: CASSQGQGEETQYF.

The rearrangement joins TRBV1 to TRBJ2-7; whether TRBD2, the table's D call, matches the DNA was not checked. TRBV1 constitutes a pseudogene. The CDR3 totals 14 residues. CDR3 sequence: CTRGLAGGSYEQYF. CDR3 nucleotides: TGCACCAGGGGACTAGCGGGAGGGTCCTACGAGCAGTACTTC.

The rearrangement links TRBV28 to TRBJ2-7, with 12 bases that match TRBD2. The CDR3 is 14 amino acids. Germline CDR1 reads MDHEN; CDR2 reads SYDVKM. V trimming: 6 bases; J trimming: 7 bases; junction bases outside the gene matches: 7. CDR3: CASSRLAGVREQYF. In DNA form, the CDR3 reads TGTGCCAGCAGCCGACTAGCGGGAGTCCGGGAGCAGTACTTC.

This chain connects TRBV18 to TRBJ2-7; 8 bases map to TRBD2. Germline assignment: CDR1 KGHSH and CDR2 LQKENI. V lost 2 bases to trimming and J lost 2 bases; unmatched junction nucleotides: 20. This CDR3 spans 20 amino acids. The CDR3 reads CASSPTVQFMAAGVTYEQYF. Written as DNA, the CDR3 is TGTGCCAGCTCACCAACTGTTCAGTTCATGGCAGCGGGAGTAACCTACGAGCAGTACTTC.

The chain couples TRBV4-3 to TRBJ1-4, with TRBD1 as a possible D gene (5 bases). The CDR3 covers 16 residues. Trimming left V 0 bases short and J 7 bases short, with 15 bases between. Looked up from germline, CDR1 is LGHNA and CDR2 is YSLEER. The CDR3 region is CASSQDPKGGGEKLFF. The CDR3 nucleotides read TGCGCCAGCAGCCAAGATCCCAAGGGCGGGGGTGAAAAACTGTTTTTT.

This chain connects TRBV5-4 to TRBJ1-1, with 9 bases matching TRBD1. CDR1 is SGHNT, CDR2 YYREEE, per germline (reference sequence). Trimming took 4 bases from V and 2 from J; bases not matched to a gene: 9. The CDR3 covers 16 residues. The CDR3 bases are TGTGCCAGCAGCCGCGGACAGGGGTCGTCCAACACTGAAGCTTTCTTT. It specifies CASSRGQGSSNTEAFF.

This clone has a handful of counts. J is TRBJ1-5 and V is TRBV7-9; 7 bases line up with TRBD1. The trim removed 5 bases at V and 6 bases at J, leaving 7 bases unmatched. The CDR3 totals 14 residues. Germline V gives CDR1 SEHNR, CDR2 FQNEAQ (reference sequence). Here the CDR3 DNA reads TGTGCCAGCAGCAGTGGACAGGAGCCTCAGCCCCAGCATTTT. It specifies CASSSGQEPQPQHF.